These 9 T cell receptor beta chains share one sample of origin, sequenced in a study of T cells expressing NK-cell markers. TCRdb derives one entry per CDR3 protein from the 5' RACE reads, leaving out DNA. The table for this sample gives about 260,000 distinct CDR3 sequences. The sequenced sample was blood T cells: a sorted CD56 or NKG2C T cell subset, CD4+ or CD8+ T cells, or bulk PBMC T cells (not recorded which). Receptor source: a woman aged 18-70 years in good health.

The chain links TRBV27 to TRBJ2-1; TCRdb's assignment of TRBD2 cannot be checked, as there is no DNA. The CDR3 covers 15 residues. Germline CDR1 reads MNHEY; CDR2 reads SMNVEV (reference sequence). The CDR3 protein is CASSSGRAEYNEQFF.

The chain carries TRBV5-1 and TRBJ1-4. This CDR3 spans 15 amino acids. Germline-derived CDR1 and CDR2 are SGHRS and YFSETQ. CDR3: CASSWGWQLNEKLFF.

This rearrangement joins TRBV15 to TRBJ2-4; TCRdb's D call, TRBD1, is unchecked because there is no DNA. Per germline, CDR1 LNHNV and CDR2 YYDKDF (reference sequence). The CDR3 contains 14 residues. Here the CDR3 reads CATSRGQGQNIQYF.

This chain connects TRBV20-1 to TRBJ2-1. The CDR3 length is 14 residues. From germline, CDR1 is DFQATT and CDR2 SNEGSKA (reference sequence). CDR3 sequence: CSARSADSYNEQFF.

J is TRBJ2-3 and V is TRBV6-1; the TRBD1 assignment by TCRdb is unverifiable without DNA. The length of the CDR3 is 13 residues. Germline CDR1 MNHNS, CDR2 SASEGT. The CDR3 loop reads CASNTGGRGTQYF.

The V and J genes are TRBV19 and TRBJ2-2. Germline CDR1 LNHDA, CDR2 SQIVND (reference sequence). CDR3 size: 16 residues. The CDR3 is CASSIVRILNTGELFF.

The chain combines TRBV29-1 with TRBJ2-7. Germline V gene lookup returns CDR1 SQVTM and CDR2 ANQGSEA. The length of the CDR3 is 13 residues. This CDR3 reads CSVARTASYEQYF.

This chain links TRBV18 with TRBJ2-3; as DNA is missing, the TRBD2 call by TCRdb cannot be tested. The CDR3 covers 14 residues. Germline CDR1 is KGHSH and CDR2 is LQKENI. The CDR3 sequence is CASSPLEGIDTQYF.

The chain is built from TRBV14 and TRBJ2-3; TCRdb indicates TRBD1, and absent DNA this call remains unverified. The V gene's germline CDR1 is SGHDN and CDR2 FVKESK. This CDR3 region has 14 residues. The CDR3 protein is CASSHWGGTDTQYF.